Each of the 29 T cell receptor beta chains below was sequenced from the same sample in a study of blood T cell repertoires in COVID-19. Using immunoSEQ multiplex PCR, the repertoire was profiled, and TCRdb retains in-frame clones only, with some absent. The sample shows more than 20,000 clones, roughly nine tenths of them seen only once. Sequencing input: peripheral blood. The receptors were sampled from a human donor in a cohort sampled during active COVID-19.

The chain employs TRBV6-5 and TRBJ1-1; D not resolved. The CDR3 has 13 residues. Trimming took 8 bases from V and 1 from J, leaving 11 bases between them. Germline assignment: CDR1 MNHEY and CDR2 SVGAGI. CDR3 sequence (DNA): TGTGCCAGCTTTGAGGCCTCGAACACTGAAGCTTTCTTT. This translates into CASFEASNTEAFF.

V is TRBV6-2 or TRBV6-3 and J is TRBJ2-5; no clear D gene. Trimming removed 6 bases at V and 5 bases at J, with 4 bases between. This CDR3 contains 10 residues. Per germline, CDR1 MNHEY and CDR2 SVGEGT. CDR3 region: CASSSETQYF. The CDR3 nucleotides are TGTGCCAGCAGCTCGGAGACCCAGTACTTC.

J is TRBJ1-5 and V is TRBV5-6; D call uncertain. Deletions cut 0 bases from V and 7 bases from J, with 8 bases between. From germline, CDR1 is SGHDT and CDR2 YYEEEE. The CDR3 length is 13 residues. CDR3 protein: CASSLGAGQPQHF. CDR3 in DNA: TGTGCCAGCAGCTTGGGGGCGGGACAGCCCCAGCATTTT. The whole variable domain, filled in from reference TRBV5-6 and TRBJ1-5, reads DAGVTQSPTHLIKTRGQQVTLRCSPKSGHDTVSWYQQALGQGPQFIFQYYEEEERQRGNFPDRFSGHQFPNYSSELNVNALLLGDSALYLCASSLGAGQPQHFGDGTRLSIL.

This sequence joins TRBV7-8 and TRBJ2-1; TRBD2 matches 12 bases. This CDR3 has 15 residues. Trimming removed 5 bases from V and 12 bases from J; junction bases left unmatched: 11. CDR1 SGHVS and CDR2 FQNEAQ come from the germline V gene. This chain's CDR3 is CASSISSGGALGQFF. The DNA of the CDR3 is TGTGCCAGCAGCATATCTAGCGGGGGGGCCCTAGGGCAGTTCTTC.

The chain employs TRBV10-3 and TRBJ2-1, with a tentative D call TRBD1 (6 bases). The germline gives CDR1 ENHRY, CDR2 SYGVKD. CDR3 length: 16 amino acids. V lost 4 bases, J lost 1 base, and 14 bases lay in between. The CDR3 region is CAISGQAKSSYNEQFF. The CDR3 region has the DNA TGTGCCATCAGTGGACAGGCGAAATCGTCCTACAATGAGCAGTTCTTC.

This chain connects TRBV4-3 to TRBJ2-1, with a possible D match to TRBD2 (6 bases). The ends were cut back, 0 bases at V and 15 bases at J, with 18 bases in the middle. This CDR3 comprises 14 residues. Germline V lookup: CDR1 LGHNA, CDR2 YSLEER. The CDR3 DNA follows: TGCGCCAGCAGCCAAGAACGTGGAGGGGCAGCCGGGTTCTTC. Translating it yields CASSQERGGAAGFF.

This chain uses TRBV15 with TRBJ1-5; D may be TRBD1 (6 bases). This CDR3 comprises 14 residues. V was trimmed by 7 bases and J by 3 bases, leaving 13 bases between them. Germline lookup yields CDR1 LNHNV and CDR2 YYDKDF (reference sequence). CDR3 amino acids: CATNLQGSNQPQHF. CDR3 bases: TGTGCCACCAACCTACAGGGCTCCAATCAGCCCCAGCATTTT.

In nucleotides, the CDR3 is TGTGCCAGCTCACAAGCGGGCGCCCCCCTCAACGAGCAGTACTTC. It encodes CASSQAGAPLNEQYF. V gene TRBV18 combines with J gene TRBJ2-7, with D maybe TRBD2 (6 bases). Germline values: CDR1 KGHSH, CDR2 LQKENI. Trimming removed 4 bases from V and 5 bases from J, with 18 bases in between. The length of the CDR3 is 15 residues. Full variable domain (missing parts from reference TRBV18 and TRBJ2-7): NAGVMQNPRHLVRRRGQEARLRCSPMKGHSHVYWYRQLPEEGLKFMVYLQKENIIDESGMPKERFSAEFPKEGPSILRIQQVVRGDSAAYFCASSQAGAPLNEQYFGPGTRLTVT.

The CDR3 protein is CASRSKRGGLQSSYNEQFF. CDR3 bases: TGTGCCAGCAGGTCAAAGCGGGGGGGACTACAGAGCTCCTACAATGAGCAGTTCTTC. This chain joins TRBV6-4 and TRBJ2-1, with TRBD2 matching over 10 bases. V shed 6 bases and J 0 bases; nucleotides not matched to a gene: 14. CDR3 size: 19 residues. Per the germline V gene, CDR1 is MRHNA and CDR2 is SNTAGT.

The rearrangement joins TRBV18 to TRBJ2-3; TRBD2 matches 12 bases. This CDR3 is 16 amino acids long. CDR1 KGHSH and CDR2 LQKENI come from the germline V gene. The trim removed 4 bases at V and 5 bases at J, leaving 7 bases unmatched. Here the CDR3 DNA reads TGTGCCAGCTCACTACTAGCGGGAGGCCGGGGAGATACGCAGTATTTT. Encoded protein: CASSLLAGGRGDTQYF.

This rearrangement joins TRBV18 to TRBJ1-4; the D gene is possibly TRBD1 (6 bases). The V end lost 3 bases, the J end lost 0 bases, and 17 bases lay between the germline ends. The CDR3 has 18 amino acids. Germline lookup yields CDR1 KGHSH and CDR2 LQKENI. The CDR3 region has the DNA TGTGCCAGCTCACCCCAGACAGGAGGTCCGACAACTAATGAAAAACTGTTTTTT. It is translated as CASSPQTGGPTTNEKLFF. Looking up the rest from reference TRBV18 and TRBJ1-4 gives the full variable domain: NAGVMQNPRHLVRRRGQEARLRCSPMKGHSHVYWYRQLPEEGLKFMVYLQKENIIDESGMPKERFSAEFPKEGPSILRIQQVVRGDSAAYFCASSPQTGGPTTNEKLFFGSGTQLSVL.

The chain uses TRBV27 and TRBJ2-1; weak D call: TRBD2 (5 bases). The V end lost 5 bases, the J end lost 0 bases, and 14 bases lay between the germline ends. The germline V gene has CDR1 MNHEY and CDR2 SMNVEV (reference sequence). The CDR3 is 16 amino acids. The CDR3 DNA reads TGTGCCAGCAGTACCTCGCGGGTGAGCTCCTACAATGAGCAGTTCTTC. Amino acid sequence: CASSTSRVSSYNEQFF.

This clone was seen a single time. V and J are TRBV6-5 and TRBJ1-2; no clear D. V was trimmed by 10 bases and J by 0 bases, leaving 12 bases between them. The germline gives CDR1 MNHEY, CDR2 SVGAGI. This CDR3 is 13 amino acids long. This chain's CDR3 is CATEIEANYGYTF. The CDR3 nucleotides are TGTGCCACCGAGATCGAAGCTAACTATGGCTACACCTTC.

The chain has TRBV9 and TRBJ1-3, with 7 bases that match TRBD1. The CDR3 contains 15 residues. The V gene end was trimmed by 5 bases and the J gene end by 1 base; junction bases not matched to a gene: 6. Germline V gives CDR1 SGDLS, CDR2 YYNGEE. CDR3 DNA: TGTGCCAGCAGTACTACAGGGGCGTCTGGAAACACCATATATTTT. Its translation: CASSTTGASGNTIYF.

The J gene is TRBJ2-7, the V gene TRBV19, with TRBD1 matching 7 bases. V trimming: 7 bases; J trimming: 3 bases; junction bases outside the gene matches: 12. CDR1 and CDR2 from the germline V gene are LNHDA and SQIVND (reference sequence). CDR3 size: 15 residues. The CDR3 bases are TGTGCCAGTAATCCAACCGGGACAGCAAACTACGAGCAGTACTTC. Translating gives CASNPTGTANYEQYF.

The chain employs TRBV5-4 and TRBJ2-1; D unresolved. The V gene's germline CDR1 is SGHNT and CDR2 YYREEE (reference sequence). The CDR3 has 16 amino acids. V was shortened by 3 bases and J by 3 bases, with 16 bases between the two germline ends. CDR3 region: CASSSRFQENYNEQFF. DNA for the CDR3: TGTGCCAGCAGCTCCAGATTTCAGGAAAACTACAATGAGCAGTTCTTC.

This clone was detected once. The gene calls are TRBV5-1 and TRBJ1-2; perhaps TRBD1 as D (5 bases). V was pared by 6 bases and J by 4 bases, with 13 bases between. The V gene's germline CDR1 is SGHRS and CDR2 YFSETQ. This CDR3 spans 13 amino acids. DNA for the CDR3: TGCGCCAGCACTCAGGGAGGCTCCTATGGCTACACCTTC. Translated, it gives CASTQGGSYGYTF.

The genes are TRBV21-1 and TRBJ1-1; TRBD1 is the table's D call and was not checked against the DNA. TRBV21-1 is given as a pseudogene. This CDR3 contains 15 residues. The CDR3 is CASSKASGQGTEAFF. CDR3 in DNA: TGTGCCAGCAGCAAAGCGTCTGGACAGGGCACTGAAGCTTTCTTT.

This chain joins TRBV19 and TRBJ1-3; D unclear. The CDR3 is made up of 15 amino acids. Looked up from germline, CDR1 is LNHDA and CDR2 is SQIVND (reference sequence). Trimming removed 6 bases at V and 0 bases at J, with 12 bases between. The DNA of the CDR3 is TGTGCCAGTAGCCGGGAAGCAGCCTCTGGAAACACCATATATTTT. Encoded protein: CASSREAASGNTIYF.

CDR3 amino acids: CASSQTRDRGGSPLHF. In DNA, the CDR3 is TGTGCCAGCAGCCAAACGAGGGACAGGGGAGGTTCACCCCTCCACTTT. The rearrangement uses TRBV14 and TRBJ1-6; 10 bases align to TRBD1. V lost 2 bases, J lost 9 bases, and 7 bases stayed unmatched. From germline, CDR1 is SGHDN and CDR2 FVKESK. This CDR3 is 16 amino acids long.

The sample holds one count of this clone. The chain recombines TRBV6-5 with TRBJ1-4; 7 nucleotides match TRBD1. V shed 5 bases and J 3 bases; nucleotides not matched to a gene: 6. Germline V CDR1 and CDR2: MNHEY, SVGAGI. This CDR3 comprises 15 residues. The CDR3 bases are TGTGCCAGCAGTCAACAGGGGCTGTCTAATGAAAAACTGTTTTTT. The encoded protein is CASSQQGLSNEKLFF.

This sequence joins TRBV6-2 or TRBV6-3 and TRBJ1-1; the match to TRBD1 covers 10 bases. The V and J ends lost 2 bases and 4 bases, in that order; junction bases with no gene match: 13. Germline V gene sequence: CDR1 MNHEY, CDR2 SVGEGT. The CDR3 has 18 residues. Here the CDR3 reads CASSYPRQGAIGGTEAFF. The CDR3 coding sequence is TGTGCCAGCAGTTACCCCCGACAGGGGGCGATCGGGGGCACTGAAGCTTTCTTT.

The CDR3 nucleotides are TGCAGCGTTGGAGAGGGAGGGCCCAACGAGCAGTACTTC. Encoded protein: CSVGEGGPNEQYF. This rearrangement joins TRBV29-1 to TRBJ2-7; TRBD2 matches 7 bases. Trimming cost V 4 bases and J 5 bases; bases outside gene matches: 8. The germline V gene has CDR1 SQVTM and CDR2 ANQGSEA. This CDR3 is built from 13 residues.

This chain joins TRBV12-5 and TRBJ2-3; 11 bases fit TRBD2. Per the germline V gene, CDR1 is LGHNT and CDR2 is FRNRAP. J was trimmed by 6 bases and V by 6 bases; bases with no gene match: 5. The CDR3 loop spans 14 amino acids. CDR3 nucleotides: TGTGCTAGTGGCTATAGCGGGGGGGCCGATACGCAGTATTTT. Translated, it gives CASGYSGGADTQYF.

CDR3 nucleotides: TGTGCCAGCAGTTACTCAGGGGACAACACAGATACGCAGTATTTT. Amino acid sequence: CASSYSGDNTDTQYF. This chain joins TRBV27 and TRBJ2-3, with a possible D match to TRBD1 (6 bases). The CDR3 has 15 residues. V was shortened by 4 bases and J by 2 bases, with 13 bases between the two germline ends. Germline CDR1 is MNHEY and CDR2 is SMNVEV (reference sequence).

V is TRBV7-2 and J is TRBJ2-1; 8 positions agree with TRBD2. CDR3 length: 16 amino acids. V gave up 1 base and J gave up 6 bases; unmatched junction bases: 8. The V gene's germline CDR1 is SGHTA and CDR2 FQGNSA. CDR3 protein: CASSLGSRAGGNEQFF. The CDR3 DNA sequence: TGTGCCAGCAGCTTAGGGTCCAGGGCGGGGGGCAATGAGCAGTTCTTC.

The V call is TRBV7-3, the J call TRBJ2-1; TRBD2 is a possible D gene (5 bases). The germline V gene encodes CDR1 SGHTA and CDR2 FQGTGA. The V gene lost 6 bases and the J gene lost 2 bases, with 14 bases spanning the gap. The CDR3 has 15 amino acids. The CDR3 reads CASRGPGLPYNEQFF. CDR3 DNA: TGTGCCAGCAGGGGCCCAGGACTTCCCTACAATGAGCAGTTCTTC.

The V gene is TRBV7-9, the J gene TRBJ1-2; the D is unclear. The CDR3 totals 11 residues. The V gene's germline CDR1 is SEHNR and CDR2 FQNEAQ (reference sequence). The germline V and J ends were trimmed by 5 bases and 8 bases, with 9 bases remaining between them. CDR3 loop: CASSNWEGYTF. In DNA form, the CDR3 reads TGTGCCAGCAGCAATTGGGAGGGCTACACCTTC. Filled out from reference TRBV7-9 and TRBJ1-2, the complete variable domain reads DTGVSQNPRHKITKRGQNVTFRCDPISEHNRLYWYRQTLGQGPEFLTYFQNEAQLEKSRLLSDRFSAERPKGSFSTLEIQRTEQGDSAMYLCASSNWEGYTFGSGTRLTVV.

This chain links TRBV3-1 (or the pseudogene TRBV3-2) with TRBJ2-7; tentatively, D is TRBD2 (5 bases). The CDR3 covers 16 residues. Germline loops: CDR1 LGHDT, CDR2 YNNKEL (reference sequence). The V end lost 0 bases, the J end lost 0 bases, and 12 bases lay between the germline ends. This CDR3 reads CASSQDPAGGSYEQYF. The CDR3 DNA is TGTGCCAGCAGCCAAGATCCGGCGGGCGGCTCCTACGAGCAGTACTTC.